A selection of T cell receptor beta chains follows, all from one sample in a study of blood T cell repertoires in COVID-19. Only in-frame clones appear in the TCRdb table, and some are missing; sequencing was by immunoSEQ multiplex PCR. The repertoire holds 210,000 or so clones, with over 80% as singletons. The sequenced sample was peripheral blood. The receptors come from a man aged 25 to 40 with COVID-19, enrolled during active disease. The CDR3 runs from the conserved cysteine through the conserved F or W. The D gene is left open where the match is weak. The size field is filled for only some rows; it gives once, few, many or a size class.

.	few	TRBV7-9	TRBJ1-3	TGTGCCAGCAGCCCGGGCGGGGGGCCTGGAAACACCATATATTTT	CASSPGGGPGNTIYF
.	.	TRBV3-1/TRBV3-2	TRBJ2-3	TGTGCCAGCAGCACCGGGGATACAGATACGCAGTATTTT	CASSTGDTDTQYF
TRBD1	.	TRBV28	TRBJ1-4	TGTGCCAGCAGTCAGGGGGGTGAAAAACTGTTTTTT	CASSQGGEKLFF
.	.	TRBV24-1	TRBJ2-1	TGTGCCACCAGTGATGGAAGTCAACTAAGGGAGCGGTACAATGAGCAGTTCTTC	CATSDGSQLRERYNEQFF
.	.	TRBV9	TRBJ2-1	TGTGCCAGCAGCCTGCCTCCCTTGCGCAATGAGCAGTTCTTC	CASSLPPLRNEQFF
.	once	TRBV5-5	TRBJ1-2	TGTGCCAGCAGCGACGGAGGGGTTAAACACTATGGCTACACCTTC	CASSDGGVKHYGYTF
TRBD2	.	TRBV27	TRBJ2-7	TGTGCCAGCAGTTTCGGGACTAGCAGCTCCTACGAGCAGTACTTC	CASSFGTSSSYEQYF
TRBD1	.	TRBV3-1/TRBV3-2	TRBJ1-6	TGTGCCAGCAGCCCCCGAAGGACAGGGGTGAATTCACCCCTCCACTTT	CASSPRRTGVNSPLHF
.	.	TRBV14	TRBJ2-7	TGTGCCAGCAGCCAGATCAGGGTAGGCGAGCAGTACTTC	CASSQIRVGEQYF
TRBD1	.	TRBV19	TRBJ2-7	TGTGCCAGTTCCCAGGGGGCGGCCTACGAGCAGTACTTC	CASSQGAAYEQYF
TRBD1	.	TRBV28	TRBJ2-6	TGTGCCAGCAGTATACCGACAGGGGTCCTGACTTTC	CASSIPTGVLTF
TRBD2	few	TRBV5-1	TRBJ2-2	TGCGCCAGCAGCCACCCCTCTAGCGGGGCGGGCGGGGAGCTGTTTTTT	CASSHPSSGAGGELFF
TRBD1	.	TRBV15	TRBJ1-1	TGTGCCACCAGCAGAATTCAGGGGGCTTCTGAAGCTTTCTTT	CATSRIQGASEAFF
.	.	TRBV18	TRBJ1-1	TGTGCCAGCTCACCGGACGGGGGGTTTATGAACACTGAAGCTTTCTTT	CASSPDGGFMNTEAFF
.	.	TRBV7-2	TRBJ2-7	TGTGCCAGCAGCTCAAACAGGGTCGGAGGCGAGCAGTACTTC	CASSSNRVGGEQYF
TRBD1	.	TRBV6-6	TRBJ2-7	TGTGCCAGCAACCGACAGGGAAACTCCTACGAGCAGTACTTC	CASNRQGNSYEQYF
TRBD1	.	TRBV2	TRBJ1-2	TGTGCCAGCAGCTCGGACAGGGAGAAAGGCTACACCTTC	CASSSDREKGYTF
TRBD1	.	TRBV28	TRBJ1-1	TGTGCCAGCAGCTCCCCCCCGGGACAGAGCACTGAAGCTTTCTTT	CASSSPPGQSTEAFF
TRBD1	.	TRBV18	TRBJ2-1	TGTGCCAGCTCAGCTACCGGGACAGGGGTTGACAATGAGCAGTTCTTC	CASSATGTGVDNEQFF
TRBD2	.	TRBV4-2	TRBJ2-3	TGTGCCAGCAGCCAAGGGGCTAGCGGGAGTGGTACGCAGTATTTT	CASSQGASGSGTQYF
.	.	TRBV19	TRBJ1-2	TGTGCCAGTAGTATAGCAGGTGGTGGCTACACCTTC	CASSIAGGGYTF
TRBD1	once	TRBV27	TRBJ1-2	TGTGCCAGCAGTCCCCGGGTAGGGGGCCCCTATGGCTACACCTTC	CASSPRVGGPYGYTF
.	.	TRBV19	TRBJ2-7	TGTGCCAGTAAGGGCAGGGACAATTCATACGAGCAGTACTTC	CASKGRDNSYEQYF
.	.	TRBV11-3	TRBJ2-1	TGTGCCAGCAGCTTAGGGGCATCTAATGAGCAGTTCTTC	CASSLGASNEQFF
TRBD1	few	TRBV11-2	TRBJ1-6	TGTGCCAGCATAGGACAGGGTTATAATTCACCCCTCCACTTT	CASIGQGYNSPLHF
TRBD1	.	TRBV7-9	TRBJ1-2	TGTGCCAGCAGCTTAGCGGGACAGGGAGTTGGTGGCTACACCTTC	CASSLAGQGVGGYTF
.	.	TRBV12-5	TRBJ2-7	TGTGCTAGTGGTGGGACACCCGCCTACGAGCAGTACTTC	CASGGTPAYEQYF
TRBD2	.	TRBV13	TRBJ2-7	TGTGCCAGCAGCTTAAGACTAGCGGGGTACTACGAGCAGTACTTC	CASSLRLAGYYEQYF
.	.	TRBV30	TRBJ1-1	TGTGCCTGGAGGAGGATTCTGAACACTGAAGCTTTCTTT	CAWRRILNTEAFF
TRBD1	.	TRBV29-1	TRBJ1-1	TGCAGCGTCGCCGGGACAGGGGACACTGAAGCTTTCTTT	CSVAGTGDTEAFF
.	.	TRBV7-9	TRBJ1-2	TGTGCCAGCAGCTTAGCGTTTAATGGCTACACCTTC	CASSLAFNGYTF
TRBD1	.	TRBV7-9	TRBJ2-7	TGTGCCAGCAGCTTAGCAAGGACAGGGTCCTACGAGCAGTACTTC	CASSLARTGSYEQYF
.	.	TRBV6-5	TRBJ1-1	TGTGCCAGCAGAGGCCTTCGGGGGTATACTGAAGCTTTCTTT	CASRGLRGYTEAFF
.	.	TRBV10-3	TRBJ2-1	TGTGCCATCAGTGAGTCTGATGTGCGCGATGAGCAGTTCTTC	CAISESDVRDEQFF
TRBD2	.	TRBV7-3	TRBJ2-7	TGTGCCAGCAGCCCTAGCGGGAGTTACGAGCAGTACTTC	CASSPSGSYEQYF
TRBD2	.	TRBV9	TRBJ2-3	TGTGCCAGCACGTTAGCGGGTAGCACAGATACGCAGTATTTT	CASTLAGSTDTQYF
.	.	TRBV4-3	TRBJ1-4	TGCGCCAGCAGCCAAGATTACCGACTATCAACTAATGAAAAACTGTTTTTT	CASSQDYRLSTNEKLFF
.	.	TRBV5-4	TRBJ2-1	TGTGCCAGCAGCTCGAGAACTACCGGCTCCTACAATGAGCAGTTCTTC	CASSSRTTGSYNEQFF
TRBD1	few	TRBV4-1	TRBJ1-5	TGCGCCAGCAGCCAAGACCCCGGACAGGGCAATCAGCCCCAGCATTTT	CASSQDPGQGNQPQHF
TRBD1	.	TRBV7-2	TRBJ1-2	TGTGCCAGCAGCTCCACCGGGACAGGGACTAGAGGCTACACCTTC	CASSSTGTGTRGYTF
.	.	TRBV15	TRBJ1-6	TGTGCCACCAGCAGAGGCTTCGAGAGGAGCTTTACAAACTTT	CATSRGFERSFTNF
TRBD1	once	TRBV10-3	TRBJ2-7	TGTGCCATCAGCATTTCAGGGGGCTACGAGCAGTACTTC	CAISISGGYEQYF
.	.	TRBV7-2	TRBJ2-7	TGTGCCAGCAGTCGTCGACAGGCCACCTACGAGCAGTACTTC	CASSRRQATYEQYF
.	.	TRBV12-5	TRBJ1-2	TGTGCTAGTGGGTTAATCCCCCACAACAACTATGGCTACACCTTC	CASGLIPHNNYGYTF
.	.	TRBV2	TRBJ1-3	TGTGCCAGCAGCGGGTACGGAAACACCATATATTTT	CASSGYGNTIYF
TRBD1	.	TRBV28	TRBJ1-6	TGTGCCAGCAGTGGGGGACAGGTCGGTTCACCCCTCCACTTT	CASSGGQVGSPLHF
TRBD1	.	TRBV6-2/TRBV6-3	TRBJ1-5	TGTGCCAGCAGTTACTTATACTCGACAGGGGGCAATCAGCCCCAGCATTTT	CASSYLYSTGGNQPQHF
TRBD2	.	TRBV30	TRBJ2-1	TGTGCCTGGGCTAAACTAGCGGGAGGGCTCCGGGACAATGAGCAGTTCTTC	CAWAKLAGGLRDNEQFF
TRBD1	.	TRBV24-1	TRBJ1-2	TGTGCCACCAGTGACACCGGGACAGCCTATGGCTACACCTTC	CATSDTGTAYGYTF
.	.	TRBV28	TRBJ2-7	TGTGCCAGCAGTTCTCCAGGGGCACACGAGCAGTACTTC	CASSSPGAHEQYF
.	.	TRBV18	TRBJ1-2	TGTGCCAGCTCACCGTTCTCTGACACCAACTATGGCTACACCTTC	CASSPFSDTNYGYTF